This section outlines one TCR beta chain sequence together with its context. Its antigen remains unidentified. Under the authors' procedure: Because ImmunoSEQ provided only junction sequences with no quality scores, the filtering differed. Sequenced by immunoSEQ multiplex PCR; TCRdb stores in-frame clones only, minus some. The V and J calls and clone size were taken over from that table, and D and trimming were inferred from the DNA. The sample has some 2.1 million clones, approximately 94% seen once; the top ten hold 0.85% to 1.3%. The CDR3 extends over 17 amino acids. CDR1 is SGDLS, CDR2 YYNGEE, per germline. The junction had 9 bases not matched to a gene; V was cut back by 3 bases and J by 5 bases. The data were obtained in a study of shared clonotypes between healthy human individuals. For the study at large: The plates for each donor numbered three CD4 naive, three CD4 memory, two CD8 naive and one CD8 memory. Study-wide points: When naive CD4 clonotypes were compared across several donors, about 5% were shared.

Naive CD8 populations comprised CD45RO-negative cells positively selected for CCR7, excluding terminally differentiated effector memory CD45RA+ cells. The V call is TRBV9, the J call TRBJ2-5, with TRBD2 matching 14 bases. This receptor was identified in a man aged 18 to 30 in good health. The sample consisted of naive CD8+ T cells sorted from blood. DNA for the CDR3: TGTGCCAGCAGCGGACTAGCGGGAGGGCCGGTGGCGGAGACCCAGTACTTC. Translating it yields CASSGLAGGPVAETQYF. The full variable domain, with the rest looked up from reference TRBV9 and TRBJ2-5, is DSGVTQTPKHLITATGQRVTLRCSPRSGDLSVYWYQQSLDQGLQFLIQYYNGEERAKGNILERFSAQQFPDLHSELNLSSLELGDSALYFCASSGLAGGPVAETQYFGPGTRLLVL.